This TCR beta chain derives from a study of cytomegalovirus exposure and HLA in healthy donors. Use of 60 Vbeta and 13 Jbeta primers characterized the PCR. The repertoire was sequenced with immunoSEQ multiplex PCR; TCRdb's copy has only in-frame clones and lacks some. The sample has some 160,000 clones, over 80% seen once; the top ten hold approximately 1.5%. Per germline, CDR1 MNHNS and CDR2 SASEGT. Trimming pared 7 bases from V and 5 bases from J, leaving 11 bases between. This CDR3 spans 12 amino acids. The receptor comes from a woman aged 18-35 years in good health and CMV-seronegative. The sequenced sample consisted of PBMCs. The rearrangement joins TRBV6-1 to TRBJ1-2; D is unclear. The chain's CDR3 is CASTWPVYGYTF. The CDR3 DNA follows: TGTGCCAGCACCTGGCCTGTGTATGGCTACACCTTC.